This T cell receptor beta chain was retrieved from a study of cytomegalovirus exposure and HLA in healthy donors. The primer mix had 60 Vbeta and 13 Jbeta primers. Some clones are missing from TCRdb's copy, which holds only in-frame ones; the method was immunoSEQ multiplex PCR. The repertoire holds tens of thousands of clones, with about 79% as singletons. Germline CDR1 SEHNR, CDR2 FQNEAQ (reference sequence). The CDR3 spans 14 residues. V gave up 6 bases and J gave up 5 bases, with 14 bases separating them. The sequence came from a man aged 35 to 55 in good health and CMV-seronegative. The rearrangement uses TRBV7-9 and TRBJ2-1, with TRBD1 as a possible D gene (5 bases). Sample: PBMCs. CDR3 amino acids: CASRPPRTHNEQFF. In DNA form, the CDR3 reads TGTGCCAGCAGACCGCCGAGGACACACAATGAGCAGTTCTTC.